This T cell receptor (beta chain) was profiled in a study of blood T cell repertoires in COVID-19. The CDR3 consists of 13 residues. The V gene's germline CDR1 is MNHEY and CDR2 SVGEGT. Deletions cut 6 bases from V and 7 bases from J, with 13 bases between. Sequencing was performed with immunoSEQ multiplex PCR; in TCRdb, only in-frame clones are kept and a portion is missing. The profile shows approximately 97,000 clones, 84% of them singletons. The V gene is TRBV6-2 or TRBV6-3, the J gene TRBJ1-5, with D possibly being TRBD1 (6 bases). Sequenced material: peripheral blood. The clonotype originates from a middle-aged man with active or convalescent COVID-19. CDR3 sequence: CASSKGGWQPQHF. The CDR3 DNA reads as TGTGCCAGCAGCAAGGGGGGGTGGCAGCCCCAGCATTTT.